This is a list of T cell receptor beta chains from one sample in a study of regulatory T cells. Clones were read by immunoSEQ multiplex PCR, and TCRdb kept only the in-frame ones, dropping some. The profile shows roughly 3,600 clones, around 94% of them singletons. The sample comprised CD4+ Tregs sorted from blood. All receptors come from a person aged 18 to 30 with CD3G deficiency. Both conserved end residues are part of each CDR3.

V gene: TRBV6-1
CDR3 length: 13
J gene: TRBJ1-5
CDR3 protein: CASRAGPIQPQHF

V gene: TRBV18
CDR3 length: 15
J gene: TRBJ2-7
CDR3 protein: CASSLTSGTGSQQYF

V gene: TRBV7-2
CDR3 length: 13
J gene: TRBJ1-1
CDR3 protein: CASSLEARVHAFF

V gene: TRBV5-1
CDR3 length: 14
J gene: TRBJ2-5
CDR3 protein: CASSLWSQVETQYF

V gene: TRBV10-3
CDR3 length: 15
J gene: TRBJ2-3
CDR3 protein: CAVGRAGEFTDTQYF

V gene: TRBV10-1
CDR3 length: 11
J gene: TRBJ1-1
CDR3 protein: CASSDSNKAFF

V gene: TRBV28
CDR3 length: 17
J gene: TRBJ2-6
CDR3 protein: CASKPGQGKAGANVLTF

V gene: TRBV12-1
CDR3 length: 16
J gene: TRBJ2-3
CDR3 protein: CASRATRGGSTDTQYF

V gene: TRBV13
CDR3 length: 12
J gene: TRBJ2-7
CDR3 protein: CASSFRGREQYF

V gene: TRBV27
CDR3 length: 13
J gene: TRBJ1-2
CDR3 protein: CASGRFVGYGYTF

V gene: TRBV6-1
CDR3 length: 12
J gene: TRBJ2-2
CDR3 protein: CASLGNTGELFF

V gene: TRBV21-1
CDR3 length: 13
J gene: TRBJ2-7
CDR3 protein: CASSKGTQGPRPF

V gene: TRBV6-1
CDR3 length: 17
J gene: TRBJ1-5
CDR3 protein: CASSGQAGGYSNQPQHF

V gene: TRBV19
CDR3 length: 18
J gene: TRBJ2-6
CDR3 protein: CASSRWQGSFSGANVLTF

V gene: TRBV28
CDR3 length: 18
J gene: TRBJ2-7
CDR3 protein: CASSLRKLKGGGTDEQYF

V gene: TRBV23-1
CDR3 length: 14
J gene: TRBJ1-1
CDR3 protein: CASSQTGGSTEAFF

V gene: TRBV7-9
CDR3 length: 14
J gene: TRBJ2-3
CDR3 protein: CASSWGGSTDTQYF

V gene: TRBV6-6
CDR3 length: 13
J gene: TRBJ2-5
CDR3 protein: CASSYAGTETQYF

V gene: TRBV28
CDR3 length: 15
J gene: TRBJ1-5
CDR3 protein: CASSSPDRGLQPQHF

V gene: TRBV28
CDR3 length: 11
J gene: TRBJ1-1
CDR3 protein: CASGGQARAFF

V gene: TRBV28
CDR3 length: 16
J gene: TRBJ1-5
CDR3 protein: CASSSAGGISNQPQHF

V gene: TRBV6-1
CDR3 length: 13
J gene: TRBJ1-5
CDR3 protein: CASKTGNNQPQHF

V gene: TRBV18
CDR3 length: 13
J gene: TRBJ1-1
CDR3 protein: CASSGQRNTEAFF

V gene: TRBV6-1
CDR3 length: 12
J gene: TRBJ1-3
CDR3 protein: CASSHRGNTIYF

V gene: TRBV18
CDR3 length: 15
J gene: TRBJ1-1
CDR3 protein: CASSPSHGGNTEAFF

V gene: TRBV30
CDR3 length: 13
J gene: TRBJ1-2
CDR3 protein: CAWSPGTGWGYTF

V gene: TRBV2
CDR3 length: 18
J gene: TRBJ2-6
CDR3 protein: CASSVSGTIQSRANVLTF

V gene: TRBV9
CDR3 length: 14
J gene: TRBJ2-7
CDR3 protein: CASSVTGAAYEQYF

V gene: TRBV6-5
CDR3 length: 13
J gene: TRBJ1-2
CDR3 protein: CASSLARGGGYTF

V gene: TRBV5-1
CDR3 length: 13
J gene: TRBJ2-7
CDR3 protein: CASRRDLSYEQYF

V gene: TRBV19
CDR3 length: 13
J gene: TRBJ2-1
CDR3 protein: CASSEWLFDEQFF

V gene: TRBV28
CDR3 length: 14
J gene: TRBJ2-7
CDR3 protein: CASSIPGVSYEQYF

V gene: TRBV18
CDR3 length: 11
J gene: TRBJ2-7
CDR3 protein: CASSILREQYF

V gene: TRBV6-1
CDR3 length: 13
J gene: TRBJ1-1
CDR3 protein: CASSSTVNTEAFF

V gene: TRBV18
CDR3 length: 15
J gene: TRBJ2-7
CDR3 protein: CASSPGASGSYEQYF

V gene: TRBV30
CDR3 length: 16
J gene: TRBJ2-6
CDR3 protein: CAWRGTGKAGANVLTF

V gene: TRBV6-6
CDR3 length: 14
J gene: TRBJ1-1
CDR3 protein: CASSLSRRDTEAFF

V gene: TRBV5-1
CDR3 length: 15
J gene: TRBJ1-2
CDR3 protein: CASSLVNRGNYGYTF

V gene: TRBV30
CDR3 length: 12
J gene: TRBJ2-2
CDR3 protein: CAWNRGPGELFF

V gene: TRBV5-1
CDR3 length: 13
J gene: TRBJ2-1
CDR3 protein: CANSLGGTNEQFF